These T cell receptor beta chains were read from a single sample in a study of blood T cells in healthy people across ages. TCRdb reprocessed the 5' RACE reads with MiXCR, giving one entry per CDR3 protein. The data hold some 860,000 distinct CDR3 sequences, with 56% observed a single time. The sequenced material came from blood. These receptors were taken from a man in his forties in good health. The CDR3 runs from the conserved cysteine through the conserved F or W. Each record gives: J gene, V gene, CDR3 protein.

J: TRBJ2-3
V: TRBV9
CDR3: CASSPPPGRPDTQYF

J: TRBJ1-1
V: TRBV11-3
CDR3: CASSFGGTGGRGTEAFF

J: TRBJ1-2
V: TRBV20-1
CDR3: CSARVAERRYTF

J: NA
V: TRBV4-3
CDR3: CASSQDQNRPYEQYF

J: TRBJ2-3
V: TRBV14
CDR3: CASSRLAGRADTQYF

J: TRBJ2-6
V: TRBV27
CDR3: CASSTLPSPSGANVLTF

J: TRBJ1-2
V: TRBV7-2
CDR3: CASSLAPGRQVYGYTF

J: TRBJ2-7
V: TRBV5-1
CDR3: CASSLDPGVTYEQYF

J: TRBJ1-2
V: TRBV5-1
CDR3: CASSSTGTDYGYTF

J: TRBJ2-3
V: TRBV27
CDR3: CASSLQGQTDTQYF

J: TRBJ2-7
V: TRBV7-6
CDR3: CASSFRGEGNEQYF

J: TRBJ1-5
V: TRBV11-3
CDR3: CASSSITTGQRDSNQPQHF